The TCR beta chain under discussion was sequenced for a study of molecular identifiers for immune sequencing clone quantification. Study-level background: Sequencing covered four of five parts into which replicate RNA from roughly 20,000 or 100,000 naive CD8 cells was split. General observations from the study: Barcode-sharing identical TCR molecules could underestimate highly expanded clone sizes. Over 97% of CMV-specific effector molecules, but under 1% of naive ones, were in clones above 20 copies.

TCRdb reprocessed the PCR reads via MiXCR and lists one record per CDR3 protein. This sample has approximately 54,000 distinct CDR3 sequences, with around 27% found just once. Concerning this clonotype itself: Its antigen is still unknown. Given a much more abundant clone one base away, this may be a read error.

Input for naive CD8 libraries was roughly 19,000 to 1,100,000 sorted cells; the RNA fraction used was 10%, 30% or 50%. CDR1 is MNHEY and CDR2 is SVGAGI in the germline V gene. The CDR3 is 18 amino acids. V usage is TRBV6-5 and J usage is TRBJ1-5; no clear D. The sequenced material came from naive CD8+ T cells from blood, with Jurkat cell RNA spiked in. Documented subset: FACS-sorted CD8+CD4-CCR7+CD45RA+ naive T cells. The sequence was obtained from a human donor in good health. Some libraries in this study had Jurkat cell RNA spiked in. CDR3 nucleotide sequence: TGTGCCAGCAGTTACAATCCCCCGAATGAATATAGCAATCAGCCCCAGCGTTTT. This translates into CASSYNPPNEYSNQPQRF.